These 18 T cell receptor beta chains were sequenced from one sample in a study of CD8 T cells in Susac syndrome. The authors reverse transcribed roughly 0.5 to 1 ug RNA with random hexamers. One entry per CDR3 protein results from TCRdb running MiXCR on the immunoSEQ multiplex PCR reads. The table has approximately 160,000 distinct CDR3 sequences, about 90% seen once; the top ten hold 0.08%. The sequencing sample was made of CD4+ T cells from PBMCs. The receptors come from a human donor in good health.

This rearrangement joins TRBV23-1 to TRBJ2-1; weak D call: TRBD2 (5 bases). TRBV23-1 is an open reading frame, and its role is uncertain. This CDR3 contains 16 residues. The V end was cut by 4 bases, the J end by 3 bases, with 16 bases between. This CDR3 reads CASSPRGRRNYNEQFF. CDR3 sequence (DNA): TGCGCCAGCAGTCCCCGGGGTAGACGGAACTACAATGAGCAGTTCTTC.

The chain employs TRBV4-1 and TRBJ2-1; no clear D. Germline V gives CDR1 MGHRA, CDR2 YSYEKL. The CDR3 sequence is 18 residues long. Trimming left V 0 bases short and J 0 bases short, with 15 bases between. The CDR3 region is CASSQDLPRLSSYNEQFF. The CDR3 DNA follows: TGCGCCAGCAGCCAAGACCTACCCCGCCTGAGCTCCTACAATGAGCAGTTCTTC.

The gene calls are TRBV5-1 and TRBJ2-5; tentative D call: TRBD1 (7 bases). Germline V CDR1 and CDR2: SGHRS, YFSETQ. V lost 4 bases and J lost 2, with 12 bases in between. CDR3 length: 14 residues. The CDR3 nucleotides are TGCGCCAGCAGCGCGGGACAGCAGCAAGAGACCCAGTACTTC. Translation gives CASSAGQQQETQYF.

The chain carries TRBV12-3 or TRBV12-4 and TRBJ1-2; D gene ambiguous. Trimming pared 2 bases from V and 8 bases from J, leaving 12 bases between. The CDR3 is made up of 13 amino acids. The CDR3 bases are TGTGCCAGCAGTTTAACGGACCTGGAGGGCTACACCTTC. It encodes CASSLTDLEGYTF.

The chain couples TRBV10-3 to TRBJ2-7, with TRBD2 as a possible D gene (6 bases). The germline CDR1 and CDR2 sequences are ENHRY and SYGVKD. Deletions cut 0 bases from V and 12 bases from J, with 18 bases between. This CDR3 has 14 residues. This CDR3 is CAISESRVAAAPYF. DNA for the CDR3: TGTGCCATCAGTGAGTCGAGGGTAGCGGCAGCTCCGTACTTC.

The chain joins TRBV5-4 to TRBJ2-2; TRBD1 agrees at 9 bases. After removal of 0 bases from V and 6 bases from J, the junction contained 0 bases not matched to a gene. This CDR3 is 14 amino acids long. CDR1 is SGHNT, CDR2 YYREEE, per germline (reference sequence). The CDR3 protein is CASSLGTGAGELFF. For the CDR3, the DNA is TGTGCCAGCAGCTTGGGGACAGGGGCCGGGGAGCTGTTTTTT.

The chain joins TRBV5-1 to TRBJ1-2; TRBD1 might be the D (5 bases). The CDR3 sequence is 16 residues long. The ends were cut back, 0 bases at V and 4 bases at J, with 16 bases in the middle. The germline V gene has CDR1 SGHRS and CDR2 YFSETQ. The CDR3: CASSLVRGISVYGYTF. The CDR3 coding sequence is TGCGCCAGCAGCTTGGTACGGGGGATTTCAGTCTATGGCTACACCTTC.

The V call is TRBV5-1, the J call TRBJ2-1; 10 nucleotides line up with TRBD1. Germline loops: CDR1 SGHRS, CDR2 YFSETQ. The CDR3 extends over 15 amino acids. Unmatched junction bases numbered 5, after V lost 3 bases and J lost 5 bases. CDR3 DNA: TGCGCCAGCAGCTCCGGACAGGGGGGAGACAATGAGCAGTTCTTC. As protein: CASSSGQGGDNEQFF.

V usage is TRBV5-1 and J usage is TRBJ2-5; no reliable D call. The V end was cut by 0 bases, the J end by 6 bases, with 15 bases between. Germline V gene sequence: CDR1 SGHRS, CDR2 YFSETQ. The CDR3 contains 15 residues. This CDR3 is CASSLGPGPRKTQYF. The CDR3, as DNA: TGCGCCAGCAGCTTGGGGCCGGGTCCGAGGAAGACCCAGTACTTC.

The chain uses TRBV20-1 and TRBJ1-1, with D hard to call. Germline V gene data show CDR1 as DFQATT and CDR2 as SNEGSKA (reference sequence). This CDR3 contains 14 residues. Trimming cost V 5 bases and J 0 bases, with 13 bases left between them. The CDR3 region is CSALFALMNTEAFF. Here the CDR3 DNA reads TGCAGTGCTCTCTTCGCATTGATGAACACTGAAGCTTTCTTT.

The rearrangement uses TRBV10-3 and TRBJ1-1, with unresolved D. V was shortened by 4 bases and J by 3 bases, with 3 bases between the two germline ends. This CDR3 has 11 residues. CDR1 is ENHRY, CDR2 SYGVKD, per germline. The CDR3 region is CAISADTEAFF. The CDR3 DNA is TGTGCCATCAGTGCTGACACTGAAGCTTTCTTT.

In this sample, this clonotype turned up a few times. V gene TRBV2 combines with J gene TRBJ2-1; tentative D call: TRBD1 (5 bases). CDR1 and CDR2 from the germline V gene are SNHLY and FYNNEI. V shed 8 bases and J shed 9 bases, with 11 bases lying between them. The CDR3 has 11 residues. The CDR3 loop reads CASSQGGEQFF. DNA of the CDR3: TGTGCCAGCTCCCAGGGTGGTGAGCAGTTCTTC.

The chain is built from TRBV3-1 and TRBJ2-1; 11 nucleotides line up with TRBD2. V shed 1 base and J 8 bases; nucleotides not matched to a gene: 13. Germline V lookup: CDR1 LGHDT, CDR2 YNNKEL (reference sequence). The CDR3 is 18 residues long. CDR3: CASSQATPGTSGSHEQFF. In DNA form, the CDR3 reads TGTGCCAGCAGCCAAGCCACTCCCGGCACTAGCGGGAGTCATGAGCAGTTCTTC.

The CDR3 nucleotides read TGCGCCAGCAGCCAAGGTAGAACAGGGGTGATGACTGAAGCTTTCTTT. It is translated as CASSQGRTGVMTEAFF. The gene calls are TRBV4-1 and TRBJ1-1; 7 nucleotides match TRBD1. The CDR3 has 16 residues. Germline lookup yields CDR1 MGHRA and CDR2 YSYEKL. Trimming cost V 1 base and J 5 bases; bases outside gene matches: 10.

The chain joins TRBV6-2 or TRBV6-3 to TRBJ1-5; TRBD1 might be the D (6 bases). The CDR3 is 16 residues long. Germline CDR1 MNHEY, CDR2 SVGEGT. The V end was cut by 2 bases, the J end by 3 bases, with 14 bases between. The CDR3 loop is CASSYPQGSVNQPQHF. The DNA for the CDR3 is TGTGCCAGCAGTTACCCCCAGGGGTCAGTCAATCAGCCCCAGCATTTT.

The chain recombines TRBV5-4 with TRBJ2-7, with a possible D match to TRBD2 (6 bases). V was shortened by 4 bases and J by 2 bases, with 16 bases between the two germline ends. This CDR3 has 15 amino acids. Germline V CDR1 and CDR2: SGHNT, YYREEE (reference sequence). The CDR3 sequence: CASSPIAGGPYEQYF. CDR3 in DNA: TGTGCCAGCAGCCCCATCGCCGGGGGACCCTACGAGCAGTACTTC.

The chain carries TRBV5-1 and TRBJ1-4, with D maybe TRBD1 (5 bases). The CDR3 covers 15 residues. Per the germline V gene, CDR1 is SGHRS and CDR2 is YFSETQ. Trimming stripped 1 base from V and 0 bases from J, with 7 bases between. The CDR3: CASSLIGATNEKLFF. DNA for the CDR3: TGCGCCAGCAGCTTGATAGGGGCAACTAATGAAAAACTGTTTTTT.

This clonotype appeared a single time. V gene TRBV15 combines with J gene TRBJ2-3, with TRBD2 matching over 8 bases. With V trimmed by 4 bases and J by 6 bases, 6 bases remained unmatched. Germline V gene sequence: CDR1 LNHNV, CDR2 YYDKDF (reference sequence). The CDR3 is 14 amino acids. DNA for the CDR3: TGTGCCACCAGCATACGGGGGGGCGAGGATACGCAGTATTTT. It codes for CATSIRGGEDTQYF.